These T cell receptor beta chains were read from a single sample in a study of T cells in Graves' hyperthyroidism and ophthalmopathy. TCRdb re-derived calls from the multiplex PCR reads in MiXCR, one entry per CDR3 protein. The sample shows some 27,000 distinct CDR3 sequences, 40% to 55% of them seen only once. The specimen was blood. The receptors were sampled from a woman aged 30 to 39 with Graves' hyperthyroidism. The conserved cysteine and the conserved F or W are not part of the CDR3 here. The order of the fields is CDR3 length, D gene, J gene, clone size, V gene, CDR3 protein. D genes are given only for firm matches. Clone size is shown for a subset of rows, as once, few, many or a class of expanded clone.

13 NA TRBJ2-1 many TRBV5-1 ASSLTSLSYNEQF
10 NA TRBJ2-5 many TRBV3-1 ASSPVAETQY
14 TRBD1 TRBJ2-7 NA TRBV24-1 ATSENRGQHTYEQY
12 TRBD1 TRBJ1-5 medium-sized TRBV15 ATSRGQGDQPQH
12 NA TRBJ2-1 medium-sized TRBV10-1 ASSEYGVGNEQF
12 NA TRBJ1-1 medium-sized TRBV9 ASSGPLSITEAF
13 TRBD1 TRBJ1-1 NA TRBV18 ASSLGTGESTEAF
14 TRBD2 TRBJ2-7 NA TRBV9 ASSGGTSGSSYEQY
13 NA TRBJ1-1 NA TRBV29-1 GVEDPGGLGTGAF
12 NA TRBJ2-1 NA TRBV20-1 SAQSVSYGNEQF
12 TRBD2 TRBJ2-7 NA TRBV5-4 ASSLGGRAHEQY
13 TRBD2 TRBJ2-1 NA TRBV5-4 ASSSRLAEDNEQF
13 NA TRBJ2-7 NA TRBV6-5 AGSPRSRSSYEQY
11 NA TRBJ2-7 NA TRBV6-5 ASSYTGLDEQY
12 NA TRBJ1-2 NA TRBV5-1 ASSLGPADYGYT
10 NA TRBJ2-1 medium-sized TRBV19 ASFHLGGEQF
12 TRBD1 TRBJ2-7 many TRBV5-1 ASSTGQGYLEQY
9 NA TRBJ1-2 NA TRBV10-3 AIKENYGYT
12 NA TRBJ1-2 NA TRBV10-3 AIRPSDRLYGYT
14 TRBD1 TRBJ1-6 medium-sized TRBV2 ASSALDRAIGSPLH
13 TRBD2 TRBJ2-7 NA TRBV20-1 SATDTSGRAYEQY
18 TRBD2 TRBJ2-3 NA TRBV7-2 ASSLSPRSGRGGFRDTQY
12 TRBD1 TRBJ1-5 medium-sized TRBV2 ASSWDSSWQPQH
13 NA TRBJ2-7 few TRBV25-1 ASSQYVGETYEQY
11 NA TRBJ2-3 many TRBV30 AWSGTMRDTQY
13 NA TRBJ2-3 many TRBV27 ASSSFWAGTDTQY
12 TRBD1 TRBJ2-7 many TRBV19 ASSPGQGVLKQY
9 NA TRBJ2-2 many TRBV28 ASSSTGELF
15 TRBD2 TRBJ2-3 NA TRBV9 ASSVGLAGSSTDTQY
11 NA TRBJ1-5 NA TRBV7-7 ASSPSRDQPQH
14 NA TRBJ2-1 few TRBV7-9 ASSWSGGASRNEQF
12 NA TRBJ2-7 NA TRBV7-8 ASSSSGAAYEQY
10 NA TRBJ1-2 NA TRBV24-1 ATSDGGFGYT
13 NA TRBJ2-5 many TRBV12-3/TRBV12-4 ASSPPGDTPGTQY
13 TRBD2 TRBJ2-1 NA TRBV7-7 ASSLSDGGGNEQF
12 NA TRBJ2-4 NA TRBV20-1 SANSAGGHNIQY
13 NA TRBJ2-3 medium-sized TRBV10-1 ASSEGTGDTDTQY
11 TRBD2 TRBJ2-3 many TRBV20-1 SAIGLAADTQY
8 NA TRBJ2-2 NA TRBV28 ASGPGELF
11 NA TRBJ1-3 NA TRBV9 ASSAEQAYTIY
11 NA TRBJ1-5 medium-sized TRBV2 ASSDQGFQPQH
10 TRBD1 TRBJ2-7 NA TRBV10-3 ATNRGTYEQY
14 NA TRBJ2-7 once TRBV7-2 ASGQDGKEISYEQY
14 NA TRBJ2-1 many TRBV6-1 ASSESVAATYNEQF
15 TRBD1 TRBJ1-1 medium-sized TRBV10-3 AISAERGRSIGTEAF
10 TRBD2 TRBJ2-7 many TRBV27 ASGLREDEQY
12 NA TRBJ2-3 many TRBV5-4 ASSLTRVTDTQY
13 TRBD1 TRBJ2-2 many TRBV11-3 ASSFSGGLPGELF
11 NA TRBJ1-5 NA TRBV20-1 SALGLAEDNEH
14 NA TRBJ1-4 many TRBV19 ASSTHRPPGDGKLF
12 NA TRBJ2-3 NA TRBV24-1 ATSGVQGTDTQY
13 TRBD2 TRBJ2-3 NA TRBV10-1 ASSDAGEGANTQY
13 NA TRBJ2-7 NA TRBV12-3/TRBV12-4 ASSSRAESSYERY
10 NA TRBJ1-2 NA TRBV12-3/TRBV12-4 ASSISGRGYT
10 NA TRBJ2-7 NA TRBV5-1 ASSLDLYEQY
13 TRBD2 TRBJ2-1 medium-sized TRBV20-1 SALLTSGLYNEQF
12 NA TRBJ2-1 NA TRBV2 ASSVDQGLNEQF
12 NA TRBJ2-1 NA TRBV5-6 ASSLTRTGNEQF
15 NA TRBJ1-2 NA TRBV4-1 ASSQEPGVHEQRGYT